Listed here are 30 T cell receptor beta chains from one sample, sequenced in a study of CD8 T cells in Susac syndrome. Random hexamers primed reverse transcription of about 0.45 to 1 ug RNA. TCRdb analysed the immunoSEQ multiplex PCR reads with MiXCR anew, one entry per CDR3 protein. The sample comprises about 200,000 distinct CDR3 sequences, 92% of which are singletons, and over 0.1% rests with the top ten. The sequenced material came from CD8+ T cells from PBMCs. Receptors originate from a human donor with multiple sclerosis.

The chain couples TRBV29-1 to TRBJ2-7, with 9 bases identical to TRBD1. Germline-derived CDR1 and CDR2 are SQVTM and ANQGSEA. The CDR3 sequence is 14 residues long. Trimming removed 8 bases from V and 3 bases from J; junction bases left unmatched: 11. CDR3 sequence (DNA): TGCAGCATCCTAGGACAGGGGAGCAACTACGAGCAGTACTTC. It is translated as CSILGQGSNYEQYF.

For the CDR3, the DNA is TGTGCCAGCAGCAACTTAGCGGGAGCGGCCGGGGAGCTGTTTTTT. It is translated as CASSNLAGAAGELFF. The J gene is TRBJ2-2, the V gene TRBV5-4; 9 bases match TRBD2. The CDR3 is 15 residues long. V shed 4 bases, J shed 6 bases, and the junction held 7 bases outside the gene matches. Germline lookup yields CDR1 SGHNT and CDR2 YYREEE (reference sequence).

V is TRBV2 and J is TRBJ2-7; 10 bases are shared with TRBD1. This CDR3 spans 12 amino acids. V was pared by 9 bases and J by 7 bases, with 6 bases of the junction left unmatched. Germline CDR1 and CDR2: SNHLY and FYNNEI. The CDR3 loop reads CASRQGAVEQYF. CDR3 in DNA: TGTGCCAGTCGACAGGGGGCTGTTGAGCAGTACTTC.

The chain joins TRBV6-4 to TRBJ2-3; 9 bases fit TRBD2. J gave up 4 bases and V 4 bases, and 6 bases lay outside the gene matches. Germline V gene data show CDR1 as MRHNA and CDR2 as SNTAGT. This CDR3 is built from 15 residues. CDR3 region: CASSVFSGGSDTQYF. DNA of the CDR3: TGTGCCAGCAGTGTGTTTAGCGGGGGATCAGATACGCAGTATTTT.

The chain joins TRBV7-9 to TRBJ1-2; a possible D gene is TRBD1 (6 bases). In germline, CDR1 is SEHNR, CDR2 FQNEAQ (reference sequence). V lost 6 bases, J lost 7 bases, and 24 bases lay in between. The CDR3 sequence is 16 residues long. The CDR3 DNA sequence: TGTGCCAGCAGTAACGGCGGTACAGGGCACATGAGTGGCTACACCTTC. Its protein product is CASSNGGTGHMSGYTF.

The chain carries TRBV5-6 and TRBJ2-1; 7 bases are a match to TRBD2. This CDR3 region has 16 residues. V lost 6 bases to trimming and J lost 0 bases; unmatched junction nucleotides: 9. The V gene's germline CDR1 is SGHDT and CDR2 YYEEEE. The CDR3 DNA reads as TGTGCCAGCACCTATAGCGGGTCGCCCTCCTACAATGAGCAGTTCTTC. It translates to CASTYSGSPSYNEQFF.

The chain uses TRBV29-1 and TRBJ2-5; 14 nucleotides match TRBD2. Trimming at V came to 3 bases and at J to 3 bases, leaving 3 bases not matched to a gene. The CDR3 spans 15 residues. From germline, CDR1 is SQVTM and CDR2 ANQGSEA. The CDR3 DNA follows: TGCAGCGTTGACTCGGGACTAGCGGGAGAAGAGACCCAGTACTTC. Protein product: CSVDSGLAGEETQYF. Complete variable domain (other parts from reference TRBV29-1 and TRBJ2-5): SAVISQKPSRDICQRGTSLTIQCQVDSQVTMMFWYRQQPGQSLTLIATANQGSEATYESGFVIDKFPISRPNLTFSTLTVSNMSPEDSSIYLCSVDSGLAGEETQYFGPGTRLLVL.

The V and J genes are TRBV9 and TRBJ2-7; tentatively, D is TRBD2 (7 bases). From germline, CDR1 is SGDLS and CDR2 YYNGEE. V lost 0 bases, J lost 3 bases, and 13 bases lay in between. The CDR3 runs to 15 residues. This chain's CDR3 is CASSVVPGEGYEQYF. In DNA, the CDR3 is TGTGCCAGCAGCGTAGTACCAGGGGAGGGCTACGAGCAGTACTTC.

In nucleotides, the CDR3 is TGTGCCAGCAGCTTAGAGGGTGGAACAGTCGAAGCTTTCTTT. Its translation is CASSLEGGTVEAFF. The chain is built from TRBV7-9 and TRBJ1-1; D gene unclear. The germline gives CDR1 SEHNR, CDR2 FQNEAQ (reference sequence). The length of the CDR3 is 14 residues. V gave up 1 base and J gave up 8 bases, with 14 bases separating them. Full variable domain (outside the CDR3, taken from reference TRBV7-9 and TRBJ1-1): DTGVSQNPRHKITKRGQNVTFRCDPISEHNRLYWYRQTLGQGPEFLTYFQNEAQLEKSRLLSDRFSAERPKGSFSTLEIQRTEQGDSAMYLCASSLEGGTVEAFFGQGTRLTVV.

This chain links TRBV19 with TRBJ2-7, with D perhaps matching TRBD2 (5 bases). Deletions cut 7 bases from V and 0 bases from J, with 13 bases between. The CDR3 has 14 amino acids. Germline CDR1 is LNHDA and CDR2 is SQIVND (reference sequence). CDR3 nucleotides: TGTGCCAGTAACCCCGGAGGAAGCTCCTACGAGCAGTACTTC. Protein product: CASNPGGSSYEQYF.

The chain links TRBV5-1 to TRBJ1-1; a possible D gene is TRBD1 (5 bases). Trimming removed 0 bases at V and 7 bases at J, with 10 bases between. The CDR3 sequence is 13 residues long. Germline loops: CDR1 SGHRS, CDR2 YFSETQ. CDR3: CASSLGGEGEAFF. CDR3 DNA: TGCGCCAGCAGCTTGGGAGGGGAGGGTGAAGCTTTCTTT.

This clonotype appeared a single time. Here the CDR3 DNA reads TGTGCCAGCAGTCCCCAACAGACTAATGAAAAACTGTTTTTT. This sequence encodes CASSPQQTNEKLFF. The V and J genes are TRBV27 and TRBJ1-4, with D hard to call. Germline-derived CDR1 and CDR2 are MNHEY and SMNVEV (reference sequence). Trimming pared 5 bases from V and 2 bases from J, leaving 9 bases between. The CDR3 is 14 residues long.

This clonotype occurred once. The gene calls are TRBV2 and TRBJ2-3; D is unresolved. In germline, CDR1 is SNHLY, CDR2 FYNNEI. This CDR3 is built from 16 residues. The V end was cut by 6 bases, the J end by 5 bases, with 21 bases between. As DNA, the CDR3 is TGTGCCAGCAGCCGCCTAGTGGCGGCCAGTGAAGATACGCAGTATTTT. As protein: CASSRLVAASEDTQYF.

This clonotype was seen a single time. This chain connects TRBV6-5 to TRBJ2-2; no clear D. Germline lookup yields CDR1 MNHEY and CDR2 SVGAGI. V gave up 7 bases and J gave up 6 bases, with 9 bases separating them. The CDR3 extends over 12 amino acids. The CDR3 DNA reads as TGTGCCAGCACCACAAGTCCCGGGGAGCTGTTTTTT. Amino acids: CASTTSPGELFF.

The gene calls are TRBV20-1 and TRBJ2-7; D remains ambiguous. The germline V gene encodes CDR1 DFQATT and CDR2 SNEGSKA (reference sequence). This CDR3 is built from 13 residues. Between the trimmed V and J ends, which lost 2 bases and 2 bases, there was a span of 10 bases. CDR3 amino acids: CSARTPLAYEQYF. CDR3 coding DNA: TGCAGTGCTAGAACCCCGCTAGCCTACGAGCAGTACTTC.

The chain has TRBV20-1 and TRBJ1-6; D is perhaps TRBD1 (5 bases). Trimming removed 1 base at V and 0 bases at J, with 7 bases between. The CDR3 loop spans 15 amino acids. Germline CDR1 reads DFQATT; CDR2 reads SNEGSKA (reference sequence). The CDR3 DNA follows: TGCAGTGCTAGAGCAGGGACCTCCTATAATTCACCCCTCCACTTT. Amino acid sequence: CSARAGTSYNSPLHF.

The rearrangement uses TRBV25-1 and TRBJ2-2; the match to TRBD2 covers 10 bases. This CDR3 is built from 15 residues. The germline CDR1 and CDR2 sequences are MGHDK and SYGVNS. Trimming removed 4 bases from V and 4 bases from J; junction bases left unmatched: 3. This chain's CDR3 is CASSGAGGATGELFF. The CDR3 DNA reads as TGTGCCAGCAGTGGAGCGGGAGGGGCCACCGGGGAGCTGTTTTTT.

This rearrangement joins TRBV14 to TRBJ1-4, with 10 positions matching TRBD1. The CDR3 runs 15 residues. V lost 4 bases to trimming and J lost 11 bases; unmatched junction nucleotides: 10. CDR1 is SGHDN, CDR2 FVKESK, per germline. The CDR3 coding sequence is TGTGCCAGCAGCCGGACCGGGACAGGGGCCGGGAAACTGTTTTTT. It translates to CASSRTGTGAGKLFF.

The V gene is TRBV5-6, the J gene TRBJ2-1, with D possibly matching TRBD2 (6 bases). Germline lookup yields CDR1 SGHDT and CDR2 YYEEEE. V was pared by 3 bases and J by 7 bases, with 23 bases between. The CDR3 is 17 amino acids. The chain's CDR3 is CASSSTLEGRGSNEQFF. CDR3 coding DNA: TGTGCCAGCAGCTCCACCCTGGAGGGGCGAGGATCGAATGAGCAGTTCTTC.

V and J are TRBV5-1 and TRBJ1-5, with 7 positions matching TRBD1. Trimming removed 4 bases from V and 3 bases from J; junction bases left unmatched: 7. Germline V CDR1 and CDR2: SGHRS, YFSETQ. CDR3 length equals 15 residues. The CDR3 loop reads CASSPWDSLNQPQHF. Here the CDR3 DNA reads TGCGCCAGCAGCCCGTGGGACAGCCTCAATCAGCCCCAGCATTTT.

The J gene is TRBJ2-5, the V gene TRBV14; 11 nucleotides align to TRBD1. The junction had 5 bases not matched to a gene; V was cut back by 2 bases and J by 3 bases. Germline values: CDR1 SGHDN, CDR2 FVKESK. CDR3 size: 16 residues. This CDR3 reads CASSQQPGQGEETQYF. Here the CDR3 DNA reads TGTGCCAGCAGCCAACAACCGGGACAGGGGGAAGAGACCCAGTACTTC.

The chain carries TRBV29-1 and TRBJ1-2; tentative D call: TRBD1 (5 bases). The germline CDR1 and CDR2 sequences are SQVTM and ANQGSEA. This CDR3 is built from 14 residues. The V end was cut by 4 bases, the J end by 4 bases, with 16 bases between. CDR3 nucleotide sequence: TGCAGCGTTGGTGAAGGGGCAGGGCCCTATGGCTACACCTTC. Translation gives CSVGEGAGPYGYTF.

This clonotype was recorded only once. The genes are TRBV29-1 and TRBJ2-1, with 12 bases that match TRBD2. The germline V gene has CDR1 SQVTM and CDR2 ANQGSEA. The CDR3 extends over 17 amino acids. J gave up 1 base and V 1 base, and 5 bases lay outside the gene matches. The CDR3 region has the DNA TGCAGCGTTGAAGGGCTAGCGGGGGGGCGGTCCTACAATGAGCAGTTCTTC. Protein: CSVEGLAGGRSYNEQFF.

The chain employs TRBV6-2 or TRBV6-3 and TRBJ1-5; 12 nucleotides match TRBD1. The CDR3 has 15 amino acids. CDR1 is MNHEY and CDR2 is SVGEGT in the germline V gene. After removal of 6 bases from V and 7 bases from J, the junction contained 7 bases not matched to a gene. The CDR3, as DNA: TGTGCCAGCAGCTTCGGGGACAGGGGGCTCCAGCCCCAGCATTTT. Protein: CASSFGDRGLQPQHF.

The chain recombines TRBV5-6 with TRBJ1-2; D is perhaps TRBD1 (5 bases). Trimming stripped 0 bases from V and 13 bases from J, with 10 bases between. The CDR3 spans 11 residues. Germline CDR1 and CDR2: SGHDT and YYEEEE. As DNA, the CDR3 is TGTGCCAGCAGCTTGGAGGGGTACTTCACCTTC. Translating it yields CASSLEGYFTF.

The chain combines TRBV19 with TRBJ1-1; 8 bases map to TRBD1. The CDR3 totals 13 residues. V lost 7 bases, J lost 3 bases, and 4 bases stayed unmatched. Per germline, CDR1 LNHDA and CDR2 SQIVND (reference sequence). CDR3 in DNA: TGTGCCAGTACCGACAGGGGTGACACTGAAGCTTTCTTT. Translating it yields CASTDRGDTEAFF.

The V call is TRBV5-4, the J call TRBJ2-3; D gene ambiguous. V dropped 3 bases and J dropped 2 bases, with 1 base sitting between them. CDR1 is SGHNT and CDR2 is YYREEE in the germline V gene (reference sequence). The CDR3 loop spans 11 amino acids. Here the CDR3 reads CASSSTDTQYF. The CDR3 DNA reads as TGTGCCAGCAGCTCCACAGATACGCAGTATTTT.

This clonotype showed up just a few times. The V call is TRBV6-2 or TRBV6-3, the J call TRBJ1-2, with D possibly being TRBD1 (5 bases). CDR1 and CDR2 (germline): MNHEY, SVGEGT. Trimming took 5 bases from V and 8 from J, leaving 12 bases between them. There are 12 residues in the CDR3. DNA for the CDR3: TGTGCCAGCAGTCAGGGATTTGAAGGCTACACCTTC. Translating it yields CASSQGFEGYTF.

The chain couples TRBV18 to TRBJ2-7; D ambiguous. Germline assignment: CDR1 KGHSH and CDR2 LQKENI. V dropped 3 bases and J dropped 0 bases, with 9 bases sitting between them. The CDR3 runs 14 residues. The CDR3 sequence: CASSPWGSSYEQYF. CDR3 in DNA: TGTGCCAGCTCACCGTGGGGATCCTCCTACGAGCAGTACTTC.

This clonotype showed up just a few times. This rearrangement joins TRBV15 to TRBJ2-7, with TRBD2 identical over 8 bases. This CDR3 comprises 15 residues. The germline V gene has CDR1 LNHNV and CDR2 YYDKDF (reference sequence). The V gene end was trimmed by 0 bases and the J gene end by 3 bases; junction bases not matched to a gene: 4. CDR3 coding DNA: TGTGCCACCAGCAGAGATGTGCGGGAGGTCTACGAGCAGTACTTC. This gives the protein CATSRDVREVYEQYF. Combining the CDR3 with reference TRBV15 and TRBJ2-7 gives the whole variable domain DAMVIQNPRYQVTQFGKPVTLSCSQTLNHNVMYWYQQKSSQAPKLLFHYYDKDFNNEADTPDNFQSRRPNTSFCFLDIRSPGLGDTAMYLCATSRDVREVYEQYFGPGTRLTVT.